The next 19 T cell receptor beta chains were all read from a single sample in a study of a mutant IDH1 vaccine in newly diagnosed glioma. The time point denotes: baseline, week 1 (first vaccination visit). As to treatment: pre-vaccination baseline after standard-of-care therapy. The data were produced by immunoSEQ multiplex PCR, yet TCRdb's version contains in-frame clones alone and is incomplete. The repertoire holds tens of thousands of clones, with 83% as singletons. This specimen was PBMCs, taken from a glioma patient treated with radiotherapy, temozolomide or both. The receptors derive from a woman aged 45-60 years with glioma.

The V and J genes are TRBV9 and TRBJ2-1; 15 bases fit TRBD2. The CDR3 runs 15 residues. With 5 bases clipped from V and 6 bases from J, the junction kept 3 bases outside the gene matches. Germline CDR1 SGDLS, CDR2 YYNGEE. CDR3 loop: CASSRTSGGANEQFF. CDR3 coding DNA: TGTGCCAGCAGTCGGACTAGCGGGGGGGCCAATGAGCAGTTCTTC.

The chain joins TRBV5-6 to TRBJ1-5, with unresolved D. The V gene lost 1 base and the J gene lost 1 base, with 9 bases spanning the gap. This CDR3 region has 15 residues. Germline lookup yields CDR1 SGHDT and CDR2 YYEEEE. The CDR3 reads CASSLWGGSNQPQHF. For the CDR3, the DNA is TGTGCCAGCAGCTTGTGGGGAGGGAGCAATCAGCCCCAGCATTTT.

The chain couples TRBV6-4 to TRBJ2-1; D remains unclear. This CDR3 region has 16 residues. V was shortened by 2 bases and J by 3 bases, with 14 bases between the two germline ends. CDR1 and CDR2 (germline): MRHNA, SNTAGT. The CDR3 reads CASSDPSGPNYNEQFF. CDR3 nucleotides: TGTGCCAGCAGTGACCCTTCCGGACCGAACTACAATGAGCAGTTCTTC.

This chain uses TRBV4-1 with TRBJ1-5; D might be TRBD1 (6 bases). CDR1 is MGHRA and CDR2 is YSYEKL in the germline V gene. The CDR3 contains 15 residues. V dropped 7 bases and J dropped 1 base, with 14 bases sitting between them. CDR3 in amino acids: CASTPGDISNQPQHF. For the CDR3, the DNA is TGCGCCAGCACCCCAGGGGACATAAGCAATCAGCCCCAGCATTTT.

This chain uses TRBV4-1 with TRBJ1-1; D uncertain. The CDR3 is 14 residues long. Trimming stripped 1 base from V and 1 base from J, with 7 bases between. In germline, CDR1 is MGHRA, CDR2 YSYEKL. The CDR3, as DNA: TGCGCCAGCAGCCAAGTGGGCAAGAACACTGAAGCTTTCTTT. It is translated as CASSQVGKNTEAFF.

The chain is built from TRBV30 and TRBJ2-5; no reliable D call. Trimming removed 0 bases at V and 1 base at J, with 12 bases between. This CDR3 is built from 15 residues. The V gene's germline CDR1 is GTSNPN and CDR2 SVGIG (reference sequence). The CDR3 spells CAWSVRNMGQETQYF. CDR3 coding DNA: TGTGCCTGGAGTGTACGAAATATGGGCCAAGAGACCCAGTACTTC.

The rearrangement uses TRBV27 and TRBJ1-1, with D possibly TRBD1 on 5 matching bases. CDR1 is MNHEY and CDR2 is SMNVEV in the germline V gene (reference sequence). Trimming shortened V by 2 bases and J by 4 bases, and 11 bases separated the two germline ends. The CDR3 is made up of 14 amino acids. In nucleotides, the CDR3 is TGTGCCAGCAGTTTAGGGGGAGACTTCACTGAAGCTTTCTTT. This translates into CASSLGGDFTEAFF.

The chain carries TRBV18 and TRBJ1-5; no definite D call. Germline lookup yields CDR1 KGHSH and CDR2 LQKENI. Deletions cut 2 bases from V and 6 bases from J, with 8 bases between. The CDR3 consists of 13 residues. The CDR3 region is CASSPAARQPQHF. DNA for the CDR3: TGTGCCAGCTCACCAGCCGCACGTCAGCCCCAGCATTTT. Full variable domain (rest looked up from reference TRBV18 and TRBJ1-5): NAGVMQNPRHLVRRRGQEARLRCSPMKGHSHVYWYRQLPEEGLKFMVYLQKENIIDESGMPKERFSAEFPKEGPSILRIQQVVRGDSAAYFCASSPAARQPQHFGDGTRLSIL.

As DNA, the CDR3 is TGTGCCAGCAGCCCCGGGGGGCGTACTGAAGCTTTCTTT. This translates into CASSPGGRTEAFF. The chain uses TRBV6-5 and TRBJ1-1, with a weak D call TRBD1 (6 bases). The germline V gene has CDR1 MNHEY and CDR2 SVGAGI. This CDR3 has 13 amino acids. V was cut by 6 bases and J by 5 bases, with 13 bases left in between.

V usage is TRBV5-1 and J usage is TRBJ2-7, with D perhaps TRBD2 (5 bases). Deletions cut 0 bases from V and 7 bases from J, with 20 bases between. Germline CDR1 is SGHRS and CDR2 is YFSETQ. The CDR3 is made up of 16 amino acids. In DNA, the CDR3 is TGCGCCAGCAGCTTGGCCAGTTGGACGGCCCCGGGGGAGCAGTACTTC. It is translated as CASSLASWTAPGEQYF.

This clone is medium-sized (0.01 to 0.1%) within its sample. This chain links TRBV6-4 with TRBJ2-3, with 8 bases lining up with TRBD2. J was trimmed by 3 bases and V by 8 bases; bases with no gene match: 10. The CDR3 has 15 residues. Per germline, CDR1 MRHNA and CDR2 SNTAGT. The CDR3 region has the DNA TGTGCCAGCTCCGACCGGGGGGGCGAAACAGATACGCAGTATTTT. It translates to CASSDRGGETDTQYF.

The chain's CDR3 is CASSPGLAGADTQYF. Here the CDR3 DNA reads TGTGCCAGCAGCCCGGGACTAGCGGGAGCAGATACGCAGTATTTT. The chain joins TRBV7-6 to TRBJ2-3; 14 nucleotides line up with TRBD2. With 5 bases clipped from V and 4 bases from J, the junction kept 2 bases outside the gene matches. Germline CDR1 reads SGHVS; CDR2 reads FNYEAQ. The CDR3 spans 15 residues.

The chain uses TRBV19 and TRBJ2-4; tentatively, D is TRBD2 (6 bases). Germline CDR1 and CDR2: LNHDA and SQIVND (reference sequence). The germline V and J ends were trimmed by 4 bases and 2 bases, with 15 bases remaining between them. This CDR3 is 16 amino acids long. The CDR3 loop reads CASSRKAGSSKNIQYF. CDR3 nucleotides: TGTGCCAGTAGTAGGAAGGCGGGATCATCCAAAAACATTCAGTACTTC. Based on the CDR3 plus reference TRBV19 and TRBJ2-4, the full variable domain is DGGITQSPKYLFRKEGQNVTLSCEQNLNHDAMYWYRQDPGQGLRLIYYSQIVNDFQKGDIAEGYSVSREKKESFPLTVTSAQKNPTAFYLCASSRKAGSSKNIQYFGAGTRLSVL.

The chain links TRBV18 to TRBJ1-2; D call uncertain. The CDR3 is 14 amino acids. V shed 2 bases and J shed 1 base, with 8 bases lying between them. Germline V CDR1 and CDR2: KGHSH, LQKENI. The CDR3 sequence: CASSPFADNYGYTF. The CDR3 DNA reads TGTGCCAGCTCACCATTTGCCGATAACTATGGCTACACCTTC.

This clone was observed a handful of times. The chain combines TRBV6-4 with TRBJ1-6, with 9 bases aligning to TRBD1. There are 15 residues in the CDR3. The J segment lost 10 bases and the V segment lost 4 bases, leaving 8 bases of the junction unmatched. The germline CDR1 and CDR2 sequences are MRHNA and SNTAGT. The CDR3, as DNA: TGTGCCAGCAGTGCCACGACAGGGGGGAACTCACCCCTCCACTTT. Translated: CASSATTGGNSPLHF.

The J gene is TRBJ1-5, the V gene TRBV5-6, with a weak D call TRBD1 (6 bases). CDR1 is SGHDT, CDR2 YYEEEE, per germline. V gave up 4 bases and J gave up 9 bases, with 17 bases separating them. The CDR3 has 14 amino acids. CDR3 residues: CASSPRRGGGPQHF. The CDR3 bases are TGTGCCAGCAGCCCACGACGGGGGGGCGGGCCCCAGCATTTT.

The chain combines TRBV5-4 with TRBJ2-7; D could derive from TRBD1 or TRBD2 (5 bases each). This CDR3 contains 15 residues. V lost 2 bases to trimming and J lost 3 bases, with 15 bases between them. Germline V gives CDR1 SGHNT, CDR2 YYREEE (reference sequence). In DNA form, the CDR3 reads TGTGCCAGCAGCTTACGTTCAGGGACGGGCTACGAGCAGTACTTC. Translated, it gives CASSLRSGTGYEQYF.

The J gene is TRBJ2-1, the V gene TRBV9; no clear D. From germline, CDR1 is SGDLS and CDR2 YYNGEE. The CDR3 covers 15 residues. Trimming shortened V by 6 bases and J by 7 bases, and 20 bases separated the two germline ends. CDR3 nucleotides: TGTGCCAGCACCAAAGATGGCGACTCTGGGAATGAGCAGTTCTTC. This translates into CASTKDGDSGNEQFF.

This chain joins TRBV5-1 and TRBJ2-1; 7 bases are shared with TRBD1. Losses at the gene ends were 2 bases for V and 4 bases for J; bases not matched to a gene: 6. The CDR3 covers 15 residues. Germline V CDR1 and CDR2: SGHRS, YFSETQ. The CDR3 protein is CASSFGGQSYNEQFF. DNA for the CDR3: TGCGCCAGCAGCTTTGGGGGACAGAGTTACAATGAGCAGTTCTTC.